The 13 T cell receptor beta chains presented below share a single source sample, sequenced in a study of CD8+CD57+ T cells in acquired aplastic anemia. TCR beta VDJ and CDR3 were profiled, and genomic DNA was the template. TCRdb analysed the reads with MiXCR anew, one entry per CDR3 protein. This table has about 190,000 distinct CDR3 sequences, 64% appearing once. Source material: sorted CD4+, CD8+, or CD8+CD57+ T cells (not recorded which) from PBMCs. The receptors originated from a human donor with severe aplastic anemia or a healthy control (not recorded which).

This clonotype was picked up one time. This chain uses TRBV7-8 with TRBJ1-2, with unresolved D. The CDR3 runs to 13 residues. CDR1 SGHVS and CDR2 FQNEAQ come from the germline V gene. Trimming removed 2 bases from V and 10 bases from J, with 14 bases in between. CDR3 coding DNA: TGTGCCAGCAGCTTATCTTACGAGGTGAACTACACCTTC. Its translation: CASSLSYEVNYTF.

The chain links TRBV9 to TRBJ1-1; 9 bases agree with TRBD1. From germline, CDR1 is SGDLS and CDR2 YYNGEE. J gave up 8 bases and V 4 bases, and 12 bases lay outside the gene matches. This CDR3 is 15 amino acids long. CDR3 sequence (DNA): TGTGCCAGCAGCTTAGCCGTAGGGACAGGGTCCGAAGCTTTCTTT. Translating gives CASSLAVGTGSEAFF.

In regard to this clonotype: The CDR3 does not close with the conserved phenylalanine or tryptophan, likely indicating a read error. This sequence joins TRBV19 and TRBJ1-3, with D hard to call. V was clipped by 8 bases and J by 8 bases, with 16 bases between them. There are 13 residues in the CDR3. Germline assignment: CDR1 LNHDA and CDR2 SQIVND (reference sequence). CDR3 sequence (DNA): TGTGCCAGTGGTAAGGACCAAGAGGACACCATATATCTT. Translating gives CASGKDQEDTIYL.

This rearrangement joins TRBV20-1 to TRBJ2-5; D not resolved. This CDR3 contains 13 residues. V lost 0 bases and J lost 0, with 5 bases in between. CDR1 and CDR2 from the germline V gene are DFQATT and SNEGSKA (reference sequence). The CDR3 protein is CSAREGYQETQYF. The CDR3 coding sequence is TGCAGTGCTAGAGAGGGGTACCAAGAGACCCAGTACTTC.

The gene calls are TRBV7-8 and TRBJ2-7; TRBD1 matches at 7 bases. V lost 1 base and J lost 2; bases outside the gene matches: 5. Germline assignment: CDR1 SGHVS and CDR2 FQNEAQ. The CDR3 loop spans 15 amino acids. Here the CDR3 reads CASSLGQGGTYEQYF. Written as DNA, the CDR3 is TGTGCCAGCAGCTTAGGACAGGGTGGAACCTACGAGCAGTACTTC.

CDR3 loop: CASSHLAGGLGETQYF. The CDR3 nucleotides are TGTGCCAGCAGCCACCTAGCGGGGGGTCTGGGAGAGACCCAGTACTTC. This chain joins TRBV7-9 and TRBJ2-5, with TRBD2 matching 11 bases. The CDR3 covers 16 residues. The ends lost 5 bases at V and 4 bases at J; junction bases unmatched: 9. The germline V gene has CDR1 SEHNR and CDR2 FQNEAQ (reference sequence).

This clonotype was picked up many times. The chain is built from TRBV19 and TRBJ2-1, with TRBD2 as a possible D gene (7 bases). Germline CDR1 is LNHDA and CDR2 is SQIVND (reference sequence). The CDR3 spans 12 residues. V was trimmed by 7 bases and J by 8 bases, leaving 12 bases between them. The CDR3 here is CASTPGGHEQFF. The DNA of the CDR3 is TGTGCCAGTACCCCGGGGGGCCATGAGCAGTTCTTC. Full variable domain (rest looked up from reference TRBV19 and TRBJ2-1): DGGITQSPKYLFRKEGQNVTLSCEQNLNHDAMYWYRQDPGQGLRLIYYSQIVNDFQKGDIAEGYSVSREKKESFPLTVTSAQKNPTAFYLCASTPGGHEQFFGPGTRLTVL.

On this clonotype itself: A junction boundary mismatches the germline segment, possibly from a read error. V usage is TRBV19 and J usage is TRBJ1-5; the D gene is possibly TRBD1 (6 bases). The CDR3 loop spans 15 amino acids. Germline assignment: CDR1 LNHDA and CDR2 SQIVND (reference sequence). As DNA, the CDR3 is TGTGCCAGTAGTATAGAACAGGGATTAAATCAGCCCCAGAACTTT. Translated, it gives CASSIEQGLNQPQNF.

The rearrangement uses TRBV29-1 and TRBJ1-4; D gene ambiguous. Germline CDR1 reads SQVTM; CDR2 reads ANQGSEA. Trimming left V 3 bases short and J 8 bases short, with 7 bases between. CDR3 size: 11 residues. Written as DNA, the CDR3 is TGCAGCGTTGACCAGTTCGAAAAACTGTTTTTT. Translation gives CSVDQFEKLFF.

This clonotype was seen repeatedly, ten times or more. This chain joins TRBV20-1 and TRBJ1-3; D remains ambiguous. V was pared by 0 bases and J by 0 bases, with 9 bases between. Germline V gene data show CDR1 as DFQATT and CDR2 as SNEGSKA (reference sequence). This CDR3 spans 15 amino acids. DNA of the CDR3: TGCAGTGCTAGAGATCCTAGGGTCTCTGGAAACACCATATATTTT. It codes for CSARDPRVSGNTIYF.

This clonotype was counted a few times. The chain has TRBV20-1 and TRBJ2-5; 7 nucleotides line up with TRBD1. The CDR3 extends over 14 amino acids. V shed 3 bases and J 1 base; nucleotides not matched to a gene: 5. Germline V gene data show CDR1 as DFQATT and CDR2 as SNEGSKA (reference sequence). This chain's CDR3 is CSASGTALQETQYF. Written as DNA, the CDR3 is TGCAGTGCTAGCGGGACAGCACTCCAAGAGACCCAGTACTTC.

The genes are TRBV7-2 and TRBJ1-5; 7 positions match TRBD1. After removal of 7 bases from V and 7 bases from J, the junction contained 16 bases not matched to a gene. The CDR3 runs 16 residues. In germline, CDR1 is SGHTA, CDR2 FQGNSA. For the CDR3, the DNA is TGTGCCAGCACCCTGGGTTGCAGGGGGAGGTGGCAGCCCCAGCATTTT. This gives the protein CASTLGCRGRWQPQHF.

In regard to this clonotype: The junction differs from germline at one of its ends, possibly a read error. The chain is built from TRBV5-8 and TRBJ2-2; 13 bases fit TRBD2. The CDR3 extends over 17 amino acids. Germline V gene data show CDR1 as SGHTS and CDR2 as YDEGEE. CDR3: CASSLEGLAGFGGELSF. CDR3 DNA: TGTGCCAGCAGCTTGGAGGGACTAGCGGGGTTCGGCGGGGAGCTGTCTTTT.